The source of this TCR beta chain is a study of OX40 agonist ivuxolimab in advanced cancers. Profiling relied on immunoSEQ multiplex PCR, and the TCRdb table lists in-frame clones only, not all of them. This table has fewer than 65,000 clones, approximately 89% appearing once. The CDR3 runs to 15 residues. Germline CDR1 is MGHRA and CDR2 is YSYEKL. V gave up 0 bases and J gave up 5 bases, with 13 bases separating them. Study results and limitations: At 0.1 to 3.0 mg/kg, CD4+ and CD8+ blood T cells expanded clonally by week 6.

Details on this clone: Its antigen is not known.

This rearrangement joins TRBV4-1 to TRBJ2-5, with D tentatively TRBD1 (5 bases). The sample consisted of CD4+ or CD8+ T cells sorted from blood, taken in a trial of the OX40 agonist ivuxolimab. The sequence was collected from an adult with an advanced solid tumor such as melanoma, head and neck, liver or kidney cancer. The CDR3 loop reads CASSQDLGPGETQYF. DNA of the CDR3: TGCGCCAGCAGCCAAGATCTGGGGCCAGGGGAGACCCAGTACTTC.